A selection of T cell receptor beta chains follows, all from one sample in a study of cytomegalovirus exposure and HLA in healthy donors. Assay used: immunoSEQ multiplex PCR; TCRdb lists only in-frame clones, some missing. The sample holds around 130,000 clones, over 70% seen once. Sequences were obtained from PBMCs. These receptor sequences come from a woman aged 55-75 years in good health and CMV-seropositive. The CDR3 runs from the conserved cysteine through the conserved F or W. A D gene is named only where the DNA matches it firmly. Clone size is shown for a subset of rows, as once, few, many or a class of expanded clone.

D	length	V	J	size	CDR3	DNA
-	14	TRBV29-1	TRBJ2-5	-	CSGQTSGIWETQYF	TGCAGCGGTCAGACATCGGGGATATGGGAGACCCAGTACTTC
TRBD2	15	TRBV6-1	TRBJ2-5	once	CASSEGLAGQETQYF	TGTGCCAGCAGTGAAGGACTAGCGGGGCAAGAGACCCAGTACTTC
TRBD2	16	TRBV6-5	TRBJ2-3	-	CASSYSGSGGTDTQYF	TGTGCCAGCAGTTACTCGGGTAGCGGGGGCACAGATACGCAGTATTTT
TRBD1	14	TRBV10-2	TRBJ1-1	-	CASRQGPMNTEAFF	TGCGCCAGCAGACAGGGGCCGATGAACACTGAAGCTTTCTTT
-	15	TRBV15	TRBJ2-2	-	CATSRALADTGELFF	TGTGCCACCAGCAGAGCCCTCGCAGACACCGGGGAGCTGTTTTTT
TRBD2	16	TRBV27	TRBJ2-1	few	CASSSRLAGTYNEQFF	TGTGCCAGCAGTTCCCGACTAGCGGGGACTTACAATGAGCAGTTCTTC
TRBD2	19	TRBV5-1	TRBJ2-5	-	CASSLDTGLAGRYQETQYF	TGCGCCAGCAGCTTGGATACGGGACTAGCGGGGCGATACCAAGAGACCCAGTACTTC
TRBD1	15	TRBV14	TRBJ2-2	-	CASSARDSITGELFF	TGTGCCAGCAGCGCCCGGGACAGTATCACCGGGGAGCTGTTTTTT
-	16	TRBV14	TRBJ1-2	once	CASSQKRNRVDYGYTF	TGTGCCAGCAGCCAAAAGAGGAACAGGGTAGACTATGGCTACACCTTC
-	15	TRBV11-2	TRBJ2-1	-	CASSLIRGGRNEQFF	TGTGCCAGCAGCTTGATTAGGGGGGGCCGGAATGAGCAGTTCTTC